The present TCR beta chain was sequenced within a study of blood T cell repertoires in COVID-19. As for the study in general: Whether acute or convalescent, the COVID-19 samples came from the United States, Italy and Spain. T cells, B-cell-depleted T cells, or PBMCs provided the cDNA or gDNA that served as material.

This CDR3 is built from 13 residues. Germline values: CDR1 SEHNR, CDR2 FQNEAQ (reference sequence). The V end lost 5 bases, the J end lost 3 bases, and 10 bases lay between the germline ends. As handled by the study authors: Cell counts per sample came from amplifying reference gene primers. This table comes from immunoSEQ multiplex PCR, and its TCRdb copy is limited to in-frame clones, with some not included. V and J calls and clone size are as listed in that table; D and trimming were resolved from the DNA. The sample lists 85,000 to 130,000 clones, around 80% occurring once. The origin of this receptor is a woman in her sixties with acute or convalescent COVID-19. Source material: peripheral blood. V usage is TRBV7-9 and J usage is TRBJ1-1, with no clear D. The CDR3, as DNA: TGTGCCAGCAGCCCCGGGGAGTACACTGAAGCTTTCTTT. This encodes CASSPGEYTEAFF.